This T cell receptor (beta chain) was found in a study of blood T cell repertoires in COVID-19. Study information: Donors in the United States, Italy and Spain gave samples during acute or convalescent COVID-19. T cells, B-cell-depleted T cells, or PBMCs provided the cDNA or gDNA that served as material.

The CDR3 is 14 amino acids. V was clipped by 0 bases and J by 6 bases, with 7 bases between them. Germline V gene lookup returns CDR1 SGHNT and CDR2 YYREEE (reference sequence). In the original analysis: Using reference gene primer amplification, nucleated cell counts were estimated. The method was immunoSEQ multiplex PCR; TCRdb's version includes in-frame clones alone and lacks a portion of them. The V and J calls and clone size come from that table; D and trimming were worked out from the DNA. The sample has around 210,000 clones, almost 90% seen once; the top ten hold 1.5%. The TCR originated in a man younger than 35 with active or convalescent COVID-19. The chain couples TRBV5-4 to TRBJ1-6; D is ambiguous. Sequencing was done on a sample of peripheral blood. CDR3 amino acids: CASSLEQLNSPLHF. In nucleotides, the CDR3 is TGTGCCAGCAGCTTGGAACAGCTTAATTCACCCCTCCACTTT.